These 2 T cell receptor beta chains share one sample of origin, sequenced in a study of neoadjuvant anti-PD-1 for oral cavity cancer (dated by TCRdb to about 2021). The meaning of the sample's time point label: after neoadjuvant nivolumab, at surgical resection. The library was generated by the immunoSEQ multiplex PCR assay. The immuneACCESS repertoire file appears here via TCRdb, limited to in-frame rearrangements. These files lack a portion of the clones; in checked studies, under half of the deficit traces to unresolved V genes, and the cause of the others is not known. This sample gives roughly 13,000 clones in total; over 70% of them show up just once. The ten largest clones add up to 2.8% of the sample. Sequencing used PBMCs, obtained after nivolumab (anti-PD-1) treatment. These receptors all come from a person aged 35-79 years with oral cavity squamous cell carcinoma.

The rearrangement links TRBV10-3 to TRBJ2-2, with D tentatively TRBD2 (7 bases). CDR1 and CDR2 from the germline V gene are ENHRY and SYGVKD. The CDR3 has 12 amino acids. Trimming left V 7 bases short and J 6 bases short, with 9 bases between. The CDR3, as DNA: TGTGCCATCAACGGGGGGCCCGGGGAGCTGTTTTTT. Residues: CAINGGPGELFF.

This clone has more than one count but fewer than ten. The CDR3 DNA is TGTGCCTGGAGTGTGGAAGGGGATAACTATGGCTACACCTTC. Translating it yields CAWSVEGDNYGYTF. V usage is TRBV30 and J usage is TRBJ1-2; tentatively, D is TRBD1 (5 bases). Germline V gene sequence: CDR1 GTSNPN, CDR2 SVGIG (reference sequence). Trimming took 0 bases from V and 1 from J, leaving 9 bases between them. The CDR3 loop spans 14 amino acids.